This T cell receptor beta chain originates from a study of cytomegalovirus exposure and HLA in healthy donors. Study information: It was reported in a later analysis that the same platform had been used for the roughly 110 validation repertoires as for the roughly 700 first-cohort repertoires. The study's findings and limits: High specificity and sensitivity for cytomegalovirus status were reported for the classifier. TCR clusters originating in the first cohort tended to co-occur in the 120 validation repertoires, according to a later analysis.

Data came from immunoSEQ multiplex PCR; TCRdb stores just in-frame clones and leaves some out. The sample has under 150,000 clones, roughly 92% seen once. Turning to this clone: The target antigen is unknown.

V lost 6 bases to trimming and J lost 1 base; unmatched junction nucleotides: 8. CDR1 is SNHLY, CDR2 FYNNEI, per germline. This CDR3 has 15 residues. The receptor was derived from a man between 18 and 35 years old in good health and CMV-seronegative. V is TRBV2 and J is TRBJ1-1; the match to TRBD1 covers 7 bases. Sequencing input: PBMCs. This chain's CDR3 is CASSAPDRQNTEAFF. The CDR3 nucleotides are TGTGCCAGCAGCGCCCCGGACAGGCAGAACACTGAAGCTTTCTTT. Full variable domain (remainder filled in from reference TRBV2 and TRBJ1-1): EPEVTQTPSHQVTQMGQEVILRCVPISNHLYFYWYRQILGQKVEFLVSFYNNEISEKSEIFDDQFSVERPDGSNFTLKIRSTKLEDSAMYFCASSAPDRQNTEAFFGQGTRLTVV.